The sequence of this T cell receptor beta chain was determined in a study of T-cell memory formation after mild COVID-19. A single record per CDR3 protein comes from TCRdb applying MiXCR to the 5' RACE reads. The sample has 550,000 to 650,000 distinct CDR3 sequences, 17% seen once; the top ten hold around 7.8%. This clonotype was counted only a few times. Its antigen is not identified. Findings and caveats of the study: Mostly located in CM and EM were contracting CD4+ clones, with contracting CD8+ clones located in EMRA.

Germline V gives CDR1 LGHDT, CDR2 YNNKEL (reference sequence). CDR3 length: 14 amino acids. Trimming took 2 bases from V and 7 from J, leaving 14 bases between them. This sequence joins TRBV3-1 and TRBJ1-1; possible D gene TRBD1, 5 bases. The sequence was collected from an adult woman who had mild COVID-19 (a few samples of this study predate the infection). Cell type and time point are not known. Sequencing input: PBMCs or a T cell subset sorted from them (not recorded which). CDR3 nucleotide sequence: TGTGCCAGCAGCCAACCTCGACGGGGCGGTGAAGCTTTCTTT. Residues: CASSQPRRGGEAFF. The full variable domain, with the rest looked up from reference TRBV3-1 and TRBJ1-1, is DTAVSQTPKYLVTQMGNDKSIKCEQNLGHDTMYWYKQDSKKFLKIMFSYNNKELIINETVPNRFSPKSPDKAHLNLHINSLELGDSAVYFCASSQPRRGGEAFFGQGTRLTVV.